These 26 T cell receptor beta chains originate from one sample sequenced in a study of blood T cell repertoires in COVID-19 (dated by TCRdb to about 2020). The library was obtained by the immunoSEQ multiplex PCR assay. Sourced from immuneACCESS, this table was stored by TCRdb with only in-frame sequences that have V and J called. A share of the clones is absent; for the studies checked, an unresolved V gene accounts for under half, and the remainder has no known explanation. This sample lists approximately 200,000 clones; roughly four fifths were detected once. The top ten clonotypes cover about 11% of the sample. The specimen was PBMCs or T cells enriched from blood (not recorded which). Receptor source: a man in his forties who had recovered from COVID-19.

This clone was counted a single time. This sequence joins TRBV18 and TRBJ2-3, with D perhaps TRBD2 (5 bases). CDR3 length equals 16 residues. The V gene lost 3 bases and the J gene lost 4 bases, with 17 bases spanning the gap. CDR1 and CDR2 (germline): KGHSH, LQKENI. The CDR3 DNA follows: TGTGCCAGCTCACCCGTCCTCGCCTCCGGGGCAGATACGCAGTATTTT. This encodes CASSPVLASGADTQYF.

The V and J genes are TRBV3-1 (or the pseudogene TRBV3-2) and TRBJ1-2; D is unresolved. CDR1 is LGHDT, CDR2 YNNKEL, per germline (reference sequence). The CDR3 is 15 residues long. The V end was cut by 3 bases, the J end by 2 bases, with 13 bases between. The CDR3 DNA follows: TGTGCCAGCAGCCACCTCGGGGAGGAAAACTATGGCTACACCTTC. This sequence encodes CASSHLGEENYGYTF.

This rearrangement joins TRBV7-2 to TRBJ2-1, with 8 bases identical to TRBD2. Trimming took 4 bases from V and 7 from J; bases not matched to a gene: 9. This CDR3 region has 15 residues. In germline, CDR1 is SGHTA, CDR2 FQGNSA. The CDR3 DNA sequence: TGTGCCAGCAGCTCGGGGGGGGTTTTTGTGAATGAGCAGTTCTTC. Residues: CASSSGGVFVNEQFF.

The CDR3 region has the DNA TGCAGCGTTGAACGACAGGGATACACTGAAGCTTTCTTT. This gives the protein CSVERQGYTEAFF. This rearrangement joins TRBV29-1 to TRBJ1-1; 7 bases agree with TRBD1. V lost 2 bases to trimming and J lost 3 bases; unmatched junction nucleotides: 3. The CDR3 has 13 residues. From germline, CDR1 is SQVTM and CDR2 ANQGSEA.

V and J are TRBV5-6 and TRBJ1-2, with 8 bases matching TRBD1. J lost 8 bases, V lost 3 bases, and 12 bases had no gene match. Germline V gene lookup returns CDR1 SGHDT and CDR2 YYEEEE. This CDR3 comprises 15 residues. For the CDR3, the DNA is TGTGCCAGCAGCTCGCTACCGGACAGGGATCCCGGCTACACCTTC. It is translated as CASSSLPDRDPGYTF.

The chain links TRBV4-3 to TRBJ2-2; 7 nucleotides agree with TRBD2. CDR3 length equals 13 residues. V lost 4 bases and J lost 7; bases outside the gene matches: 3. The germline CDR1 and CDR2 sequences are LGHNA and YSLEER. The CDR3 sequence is CASSRGTNGELFF. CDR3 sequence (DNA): TGCGCCAGCAGCCGGGGGACTAACGGGGAGCTGTTTTTT.

CDR3 sequence reads: CATVPLGLGGNEQFF. The CDR3 region has the DNA TGTGCCACCGTTCCTCTGGGACTAGGGGGCAATGAGCAGTTCTTC. The rearrangement uses TRBV27 and TRBJ2-1; 8 nucleotides agree with TRBD2. J gave up 6 bases and V 10 bases, and 14 bases lay outside the gene matches. This CDR3 contains 15 residues. Germline lookup yields CDR1 MNHEY and CDR2 SMNVEV (reference sequence).

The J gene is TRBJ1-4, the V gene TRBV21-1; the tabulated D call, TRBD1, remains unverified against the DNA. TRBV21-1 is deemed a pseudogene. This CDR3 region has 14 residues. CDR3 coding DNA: TGTGCCAGCAGCGACCGGGACAGGGGGGGAAAACTGTTTTTT. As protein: CASSDRDRGGKLFF.

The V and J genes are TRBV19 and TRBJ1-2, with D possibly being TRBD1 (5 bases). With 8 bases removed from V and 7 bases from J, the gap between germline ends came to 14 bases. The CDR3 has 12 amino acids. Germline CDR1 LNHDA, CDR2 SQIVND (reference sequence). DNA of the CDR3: TGTGCCAGTGCTTCGGGGGGGTCTGGCTACACCTTC. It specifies CASASGGSGYTF.

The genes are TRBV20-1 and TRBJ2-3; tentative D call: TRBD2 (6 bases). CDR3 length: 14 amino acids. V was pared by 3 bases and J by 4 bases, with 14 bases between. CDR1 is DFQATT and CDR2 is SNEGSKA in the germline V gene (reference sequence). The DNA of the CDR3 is TGCAGTGCTAGTCCCCGACTAGGGGCAGATACGCAGTATTTT. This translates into CSASPRLGADTQYF.

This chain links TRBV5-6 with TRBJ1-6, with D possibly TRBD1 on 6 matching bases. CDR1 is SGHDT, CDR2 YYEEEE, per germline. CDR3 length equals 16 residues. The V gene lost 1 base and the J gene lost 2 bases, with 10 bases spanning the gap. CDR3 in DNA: TGTGCCAGCAGCTTGACACAGGGTACCTATAATTCACCCCTCCACTTT. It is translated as CASSLTQGTYNSPLHF.

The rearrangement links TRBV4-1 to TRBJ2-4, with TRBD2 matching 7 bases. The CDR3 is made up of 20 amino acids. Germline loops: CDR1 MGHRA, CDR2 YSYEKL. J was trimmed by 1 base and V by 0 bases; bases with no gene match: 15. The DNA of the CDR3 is TGCGCCAGCAGCCAAGATAGATTGTGGAGCAGGGAGGGGGCCAAAAACATTCAGTACTTC. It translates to CASSQDRLWSREGAKNIQYF.

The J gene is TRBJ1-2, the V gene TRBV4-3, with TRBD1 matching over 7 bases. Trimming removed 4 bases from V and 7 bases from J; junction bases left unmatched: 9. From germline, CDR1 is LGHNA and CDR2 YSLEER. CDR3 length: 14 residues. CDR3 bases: TGCGCCAGCAGCCCATCTGAGGGGGCGATTGGCTACACCTTC. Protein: CASSPSEGAIGYTF.

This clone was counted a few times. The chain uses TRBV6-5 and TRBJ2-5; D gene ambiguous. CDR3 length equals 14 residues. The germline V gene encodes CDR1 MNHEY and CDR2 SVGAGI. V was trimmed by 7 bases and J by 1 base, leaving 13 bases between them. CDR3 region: CASTRVQLQETQYF. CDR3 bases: TGTGCCAGCACCAGAGTACAGCTCCAAGAGACCCAGTACTTC.

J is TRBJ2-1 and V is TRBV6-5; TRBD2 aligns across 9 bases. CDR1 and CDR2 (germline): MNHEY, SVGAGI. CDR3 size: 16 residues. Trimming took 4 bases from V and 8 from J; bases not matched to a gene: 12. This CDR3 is CASSFGGGLAIDEQFF. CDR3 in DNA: TGTGCCAGCAGTTTCGGCGGCGGACTAGCGATTGATGAGCAGTTCTTC.

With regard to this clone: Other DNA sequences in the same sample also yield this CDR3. This chain's CDR3 is CAWSVLGSTEAFF. CDR3 in DNA: TGTGCCTGGAGTGTACTCGGGAGTACTGAAGCTTTCTTT. The rearrangement links TRBV30 to TRBJ1-1, with no clear D. Trimming left V 0 bases short and J 5 bases short, with 10 bases between. CDR1 is GTSNPN, CDR2 SVGIG, per germline (reference sequence). CDR3 length equals 13 residues.

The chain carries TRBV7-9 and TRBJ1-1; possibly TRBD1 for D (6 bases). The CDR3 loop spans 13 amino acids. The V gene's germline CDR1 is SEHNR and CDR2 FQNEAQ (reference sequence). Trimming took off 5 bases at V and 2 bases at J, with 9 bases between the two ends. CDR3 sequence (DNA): TGTGCCAGCAGCGACAGGAGAAACACTGAAGCTTTCTTT. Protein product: CASSDRRNTEAFF.

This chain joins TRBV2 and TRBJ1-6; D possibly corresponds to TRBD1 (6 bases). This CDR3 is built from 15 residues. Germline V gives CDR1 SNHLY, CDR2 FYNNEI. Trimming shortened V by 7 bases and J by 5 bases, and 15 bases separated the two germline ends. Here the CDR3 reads CASTGGASNNSPLHF. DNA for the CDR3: TGTGCCAGCACTGGGGGGGCCAGTAATAATTCACCCCTCCACTTT.

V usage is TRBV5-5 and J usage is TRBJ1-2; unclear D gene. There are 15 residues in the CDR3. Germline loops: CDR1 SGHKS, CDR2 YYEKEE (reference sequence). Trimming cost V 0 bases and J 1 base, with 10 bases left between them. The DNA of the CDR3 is TGTGCCAGCAGCTTGGCCTCAACAGTTAACTATGGCTACACCTTC. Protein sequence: CASSLASTVNYGYTF.

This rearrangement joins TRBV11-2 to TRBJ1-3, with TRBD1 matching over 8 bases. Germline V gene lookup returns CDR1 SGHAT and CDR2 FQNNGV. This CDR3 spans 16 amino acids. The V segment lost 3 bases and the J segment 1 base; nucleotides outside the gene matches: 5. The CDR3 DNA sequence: TGTGCCAGCAGCTTGGTCAGGGGGCAGTCTGGAAACACCATATATTTT. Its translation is CASSLVRGQSGNTIYF.

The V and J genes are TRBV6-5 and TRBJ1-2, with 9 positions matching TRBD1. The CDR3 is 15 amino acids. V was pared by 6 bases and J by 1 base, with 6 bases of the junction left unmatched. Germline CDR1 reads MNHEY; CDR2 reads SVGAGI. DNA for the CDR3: TGTGCCAGCAGCCAGGGACAGGGCCTTAACTATGGCTACACCTTC. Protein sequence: CASSQGQGLNYGYTF.

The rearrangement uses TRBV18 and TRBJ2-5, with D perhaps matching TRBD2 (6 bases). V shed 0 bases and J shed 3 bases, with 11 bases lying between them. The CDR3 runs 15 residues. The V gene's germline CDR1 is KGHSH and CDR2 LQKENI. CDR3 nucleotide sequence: TGTGCCAGCTCACCACCGGCACTAGCAGAAGAGACCCAGTACTTC. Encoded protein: CASSPPALAEETQYF.

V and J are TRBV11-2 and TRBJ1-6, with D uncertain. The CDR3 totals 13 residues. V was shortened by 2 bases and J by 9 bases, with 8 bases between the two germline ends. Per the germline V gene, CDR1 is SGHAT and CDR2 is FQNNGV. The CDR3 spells CASSLSRVSPLHF. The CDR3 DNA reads TGTGCCAGCAGCTTATCTCGGGTTTCACCCCTCCACTTT.

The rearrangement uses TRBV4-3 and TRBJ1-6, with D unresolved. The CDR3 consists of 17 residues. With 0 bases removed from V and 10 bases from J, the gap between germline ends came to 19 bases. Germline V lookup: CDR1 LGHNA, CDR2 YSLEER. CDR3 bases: TGCGCCAGCAGCCAAGATCGTTCAGTATCAGTCGTATCACCCCTCCACTTT. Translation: CASSQDRSVSVVSPLHF.

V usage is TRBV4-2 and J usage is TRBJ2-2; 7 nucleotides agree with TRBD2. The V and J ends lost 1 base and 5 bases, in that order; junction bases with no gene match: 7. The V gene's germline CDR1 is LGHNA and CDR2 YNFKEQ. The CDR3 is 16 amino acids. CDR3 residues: CASSQAGGPPTGELFF. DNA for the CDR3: TGTGCCAGCAGCCAAGCGGGAGGCCCACCAACCGGGGAGCTGTTTTTT.

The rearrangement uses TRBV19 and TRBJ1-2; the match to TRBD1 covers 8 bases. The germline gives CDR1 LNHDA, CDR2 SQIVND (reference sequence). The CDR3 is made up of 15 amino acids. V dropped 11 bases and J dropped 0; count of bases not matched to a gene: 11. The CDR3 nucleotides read TGTGCCGGTTGGGACAGGCGGTTAGCTAACTATGGCTACACCTTC. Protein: CAGWDRRLANYGYTF.